These 30 T cell receptor beta chains came from one sample sequenced in a study of blood T cell repertoires in COVID-19. Using immunoSEQ multiplex PCR, the repertoire was profiled, and TCRdb retains in-frame clones only, with some absent. The table shows tens of thousands of clones, with roughly 85% occurring only once. Sequencing used peripheral blood. All receptors come from a human donor in a cohort sampled during active COVID-19.

Of note for this clone: Germline and junction disagree at one end, which may indicate a read error. The chain couples TRBV28 to TRBJ1-4, with D tentatively TRBD1 (6 bases). CDR3 length equals 13 residues. Germline values: CDR1 MDHEN, CDR2 SYDVKM. CDR3 sequence reads: CATLGTTNEKLFF. The CDR3 region has the DNA TGTGCCACACTGGGGACAACAAATGAAAAACTGTTTTTT.

The chain couples TRBV11-2 to TRBJ2-7; possible D gene TRBD2, 6 bases. Germline lookup yields CDR1 SGHAT and CDR2 FQNNGV. The CDR3 has 16 residues. Trimming took 4 bases from V and 0 from J, leaving 16 bases between them. The DNA for the CDR3 is TGTGCCAGCAGCTCCTTCCCCCGGGGGAGCTCCTACGAGCAGTACTTC. Its translation is CASSSFPRGSSYEQYF.

CDR3 sequence (DNA): TGTGCCAGCAGCCCGGACAAACACGAGCAGTACTTC. It yields the protein CASSPDKHEQYF. The chain joins TRBV7-9 to TRBJ2-7, with D possibly being TRBD1 (5 bases). Germline lookup yields CDR1 SEHNR and CDR2 FQNEAQ (reference sequence). The V end was cut by 5 bases, the J end by 5 bases, with 10 bases between. CDR3 length: 12 residues.

The chain couples TRBV6-4 to TRBJ2-1, with TRBD2 identical over 9 bases. This CDR3 has 17 residues. Trimming at V came to 3 bases and at J to 0 bases, leaving 6 bases not matched to a gene. Germline CDR1 reads MRHNA; CDR2 reads SNTAGT. The CDR3: CASSEGLAGLSYNEQFF. The CDR3 DNA is TGTGCCAGCAGTGAAGGGCTAGCGGGGCTCTCCTACAATGAGCAGTTCTTC.

The chain combines TRBV6-6 with TRBJ1-2, with 7 bases fitting TRBD1. Germline V gene lookup returns CDR1 MNHNY and CDR2 SVGAGI (reference sequence). J gave up 4 bases and V 10 bases, and 15 bases lay outside the gene matches. There are 15 residues in the CDR3. CDR3 sequence reads: CATRGGGPSVYGYTF. The CDR3 DNA sequence: TGTGCCACTCGCGGAGGGGGCCCAAGTGTCTATGGCTACACCTTC.

V gene TRBV18 combines with J gene TRBJ2-7; weak D call: TRBD2 (6 bases). CDR1 KGHSH and CDR2 LQKENI come from the germline V gene. The CDR3 consists of 13 residues. V was shortened by 4 bases and J by 6 bases, with 13 bases between the two germline ends. CDR3 sequence: CASSLRDLSEQYF. Written as DNA, the CDR3 is TGTGCCAGCTCACTACGGGACTTGTCCGAGCAGTACTTC.

The rearrangement joins TRBV2 to TRBJ2-7, with 8 positions matching TRBD1. The length of the CDR3 is 13 residues. The V and J ends lost 7 bases and 3 bases, in that order; junction bases with no gene match: 5. Per germline, CDR1 SNHLY and CDR2 FYNNEI. The DNA of the CDR3 is TGTGCCAGCATTGTAGGACAGGGCTACGAGCAGTACTTC. This encodes CASIVGQGYEQYF.

The table lists this clone with a few counts. This chain uses TRBV24-1 with TRBJ2-2; 9 nucleotides align to TRBD1. The CDR3 extends over 15 amino acids. Germline V gene data show CDR1 as KGHDR and CDR2 as SFDVKD. J was trimmed by 5 bases and V by 3 bases; bases with no gene match: 3. The CDR3 spells CATSDAGQGTGELFF. CDR3 sequence (DNA): TGTGCCACCAGTGATGCGGGACAGGGAACCGGGGAGCTGTTTTTT.

This clone was counted between two and nine times. The CDR3 nucleotides read TGCGCCAGCAGCCAAGGCCCTTGGCGGCAGGGGAATGGGGAGCTGTTTTTT. Translation: CASSQGPWRQGNGELFF. The chain carries TRBV4-3 and TRBJ2-2; D is possibly TRBD1 (6 bases). The ends were cut back, 1 base at V and 8 bases at J, with 20 bases in the middle. Germline V gene data show CDR1 as LGHNA and CDR2 as YSLEER. This CDR3 spans 17 amino acids.

CDR3 coding DNA: TGTGCCAGCAGCCAAGATCGTAGCAGGGGGCTAAGTGGCTACACCTTC. Amino acid sequence: CASSQDRSRGLSGYTF. The rearrangement links TRBV14 to TRBJ1-2, with TRBD1 matching over 8 bases. The CDR3 covers 16 residues. Losses at the gene ends were 0 bases for V and 7 bases for J; bases not matched to a gene: 10. Germline CDR1 SGHDN, CDR2 FVKESK. Drawing the rest from reference TRBV14 and TRBJ1-2, the complete variable domain is EAGVTQFPSHSVIEKGQTVTLRCDPISGHDNLYWYRRVMGKEIKFLLHFVKESKQDESGMPNNRFLAERTGGTYSTLKVQPAELEDSGVYFCASSQDRSRGLSGYTFGSGTRLTVV.

The chain recombines TRBV5-5 with TRBJ2-5; D might be TRBD1 (6 bases). V lost 2 bases to trimming and J lost 3 bases, with 8 bases between them. CDR3 length: 13 amino acids. CDR1 SGHKS and CDR2 YYEKEE come from the germline V gene (reference sequence). The CDR3 DNA reads as TGTGCCAGCAGCTTACAGGGTGAAGAGACCCAGTACTTC. Amino acid sequence: CASSLQGEETQYF.

The V and J genes are TRBV5-6 and TRBJ2-3; 7 bases match TRBD2. CDR1 and CDR2 from the germline V gene are SGHDT and YYEEEE. The V and J ends lost 0 bases and 5 bases, in that order; junction bases with no gene match: 6. CDR3 length: 15 amino acids. The CDR3 DNA sequence: TGTGCCAGCAGCTTGGACGGGGGGAGAAGAGATACGCAGTATTTT. The encoded protein is CASSLDGGRRDTQYF. Full variable domain (rest looked up from reference TRBV5-6 and TRBJ2-3): DAGVTQSPTHLIKTRGQQVTLRCSPKSGHDTVSWYQQALGQGPQFIFQYYEEEERQRGNFPDRFSGHQFPNYSSELNVNALLLGDSALYLCASSLDGGRRDTQYFGPGTRLTVL.

The chain uses TRBV7-9 and TRBJ1-2; 11 nucleotides align to TRBD1. The V segment lost 4 bases and the J segment 5 bases; nucleotides outside the gene matches: 9. The CDR3 length is 16 residues. The germline V gene encodes CDR1 SEHNR and CDR2 FQNEAQ (reference sequence). The CDR3 reads CASSSAGTGGRYGYTF. The CDR3 region has the DNA TGTGCCAGCAGCTCAGCCGGGACAGGGGGAAGGTATGGCTACACCTTC.

The genes are TRBV2 and TRBJ1-6; unclear D gene. Germline V gives CDR1 SNHLY, CDR2 FYNNEI. The CDR3 has 16 residues. Trimming took 6 bases from V and 7 from J, leaving 19 bases between them. In DNA form, the CDR3 reads TGTGCCAGCAGGGGCGGAGGAATTTATGGGAATTCACCCCTCCACTTT. Translating it yields CASRGGGIYGNSPLHF.

The chain couples TRBV20-1 to TRBJ2-1; weak D call: TRBD1 (5 bases). The CDR3 is 10 residues long. The germline gives CDR1 DFQATT, CDR2 SNEGSKA (reference sequence). The CDR3 DNA follows: TGCTGTTCTCAGGGCAATGAGCAGTTCTTC. Translating gives CCSQGNEQFF.

The chain joins TRBV19 to TRBJ2-1; D possibly corresponds to TRBD1 (7 bases). Germline lookup yields CDR1 LNHDA and CDR2 SQIVND (reference sequence). Deletions cut 6 bases from V and 8 bases from J, with 17 bases between. The CDR3 totals 14 residues. The CDR3 region is CASSLPGGPHEQFF. The CDR3 DNA reads TGTGCCAGTAGCCTCCCAGGGGGGCCCCATGAGCAGTTCTTC.

The chain has TRBV18 and TRBJ1-2; TRBD1 matches at 7 bases. Germline loops: CDR1 KGHSH, CDR2 LQKENI. V trimming: 1 base; J trimming: 4 bases; junction bases outside the gene matches: 6. CDR3 size: 15 residues. DNA for the CDR3: TGTGCCAGCTCACCACGAGGGGGCCTAGTCTATGGCTACACCTTC. Protein sequence: CASSPRGGLVYGYTF.

Only one count was recorded for this clone. The chain employs TRBV12-3 or TRBV12-4 and TRBJ2-5; D remains unclear. V shed 4 bases and J shed 5 bases, with 11 bases lying between them. This CDR3 has 13 residues. The CDR3: CASSSRGAETQYF. The CDR3, as DNA: TGTGCCAGCAGTTCTCGTGGAGCGGAGACCCAGTACTTC.

Turning to this clone: The same CDR3 is also encoded by other DNA sequences in this sample. J is TRBJ2-5 and V is TRBV25-1; tentatively, D is TRBD1 (6 bases). This CDR3 is built from 14 residues. Trimming left V 0 bases short and J 2 bases short, with 7 bases between. Germline-derived CDR1 and CDR2 are MGHDK and SYGVNS. The CDR3, as DNA: TGTGCCAGCAGTGAATATAGGGGGCAAGAGACCCAGTACTTC. Protein sequence: CASSEYRGQETQYF.

The chain combines TRBV6-5 with TRBJ1-1, with D unclear. CDR1 is MNHEY and CDR2 is SVGAGI in the germline V gene. V lost 2 bases and J lost 6, with 4 bases in between. The CDR3 contains 11 residues. The DNA of the CDR3 is TGTGCCAGCAGTTACCAGGCTGAAGCTTTCTTT. Protein product: CASSYQAEAFF.

V usage is TRBV25-1 and J usage is TRBJ1-5; no reliable D call. CDR3 length: 16 residues. Per germline, CDR1 MGHDK and CDR2 SYGVNS. The V end was cut by 1 base, the J end by 0 bases, with 10 bases between. This CDR3 is CASSESRGYSNQPQHF. The CDR3 nucleotides are TGTGCCAGCAGTGAATCAAGAGGATATAGCAATCAGCCCCAGCATTTT. The complete variable domain, with remaining parts taken from reference TRBV25-1 and TRBJ1-5, reads EADIYQTPRYLVIGTGKKITLECSQTMGHDKMYWYQQDPGMELHLIHYSYGVNSTEKGDLSSESTVSRIRTEHFPLTLESARPSHTSQYLCASSESRGYSNQPQHFGDGTRLSIL.

The chain recombines TRBV11-1 with TRBJ2-7, with D possibly matching TRBD1 (6 bases). V was trimmed by 5 bases and J by 4 bases, leaving 18 bases between them. In germline, CDR1 is SGHAT, CDR2 FQDESV (reference sequence). CDR3 length equals 15 residues. CDR3 bases: TGTGCCAGCAGCCCGAGGGGGTCGGGGAGTTACGAGCAGTACTTC. Residues: CASSPRGSGSYEQYF.

The chain couples TRBV19 to TRBJ1-6; 7 bases are a match to TRBD1. Per the germline V gene, CDR1 is LNHDA and CDR2 is SQIVND (reference sequence). The junction had 1 base not matched to a gene; V was cut back by 3 bases and J by 8 bases. The CDR3 covers 13 residues. The CDR3 loop reads CASSIGTDSPLHF. The CDR3 coding sequence is TGTGCCAGTAGTATTGGGACAGATTCACCCCTCCACTTT.

V gene TRBV27 combines with J gene TRBJ2-1, with 7 nucleotides matching TRBD2. This CDR3 is 20 amino acids long. Germline loops: CDR1 MNHEY, CDR2 SMNVEV (reference sequence). J lost 1 base, V lost 3 bases, and 18 bases had no gene match. CDR3 nucleotide sequence: TGTGCCAGCAGTTTCTCTCCCCCCGAGACTAGCTGGACATCCTACAATGAGCAGTTCTTC. Amino acids: CASSFSPPETSWTSYNEQFF.

With regard to this clone: The sample has other DNA sequences that encode this CDR3 too. The chain has TRBV4-1 and TRBJ2-1; 12 bases map to TRBD2. Unmatched junction bases numbered 3, after V lost 1 base and J lost 2 bases. The CDR3 is made up of 17 amino acids. Germline assignment: CDR1 MGHRA and CDR2 YSYEKL. The DNA for the CDR3 is TGCGCCAGCAGCCAAGCCGGACTAGCGGGGCCCTACAATGAGCAGTTCTTC. Protein sequence: CASSQAGLAGPYNEQFF.

The chain uses TRBV30 and TRBJ2-7, with D uncertain. Germline V CDR1 and CDR2: GTSNPN, SVGIG (reference sequence). Trimming removed 3 bases from V and 2 bases from J, with 5 bases in between. This CDR3 has 11 residues. The CDR3 sequence is CAWSGAYEQYF. CDR3 nucleotides: TGTGCCTGGAGCGGAGCCTACGAGCAGTACTTC.

The chain joins TRBV21-1 to TRBJ2-5; the table's D call of TRBD2 was not tested on the DNA. TRBV21-1 is classified as a pseudogene. CDR3 length equals 16 residues. In nucleotides, the CDR3 is TGTGCCAGCAGCAAAGCTGCGGGAGTTCTCCAAGAGACCCAGTACTTC. Translated, it gives CASSKAAGVLQETQYF.

The V gene is TRBV5-3, the J gene TRBJ2-1; 7 bases match TRBD2. TRBV5-3 is designated an ORF whose function remains uncertain. This CDR3 is built from 15 residues. V gave up 7 bases and J gave up 5 bases; unmatched junction bases: 12. CDR3 DNA: TGTGCCAGACCAAAACCCCGGGACTACGACAATGAGCAGTTCTTC. Its protein product is CARPKPRDYDNEQFF.

V usage is TRBV19 and J usage is TRBJ2-7, with 7 bases aligning to TRBD2. V was clipped by 4 bases and J by 2 bases; unmatched bases: 5. This CDR3 is 14 amino acids long. CDR1 and CDR2 from the germline V gene are LNHDA and SQIVND (reference sequence). CDR3 loop: CASSTSGGTYEQYF. Here the CDR3 DNA reads TGTGCCAGTAGTACTAGCGGCGGTACCTACGAGCAGTACTTC.

This sequence joins TRBV30 and TRBJ2-5; weak D call: TRBD1 (5 bases). Germline CDR1 GTSNPN, CDR2 SVGIG (reference sequence). This CDR3 contains 11 residues. Trimming pared 3 bases from V and 3 bases from J, leaving 5 bases between. CDR3: CAWRDKETQYF. The DNA of the CDR3 is TGTGCCTGGAGGGACAAAGAGACCCAGTACTTC.